This TCR beta chain was found in a study of shared clonotypes between healthy human individuals. CD4+ cell separation produced CD45RA+ naive and CD45RA-negative memory subsets. TCRdb's table, derived via immunoSEQ multiplex PCR, lists solely in-frame clones and lacks some. The sample contains about 770,000 clones, approximately 77% of which appear only once. On this clone: Its matching antigen is unknown.

Study results and caveats: Richness estimates generally favored naive over memory subsets.

This CDR3 spans 15 amino acids. CDR1 and CDR2 (germline): SEHNR, FQNEAQ (reference sequence). J gave up 4 bases and V 4 bases, and 8 bases lay outside the gene matches. This TCR derives from a woman aged 25 to 39 in good health. The specimen sequenced was memory CD4+ T cells sorted from blood. Subset noted: CD45RA-negative fraction. This chain links TRBV7-9 with TRBJ1-1, with 8 bases that match TRBD1. CDR3 loop: CASSSVRGHGTEAFF. The DNA of the CDR3 is TGTGCCAGCAGCTCGGTCAGGGGGCATGGCACTGAAGCTTTCTTT.